A selection of T cell receptor beta chains follows, all from one sample in a study of spatial heterogeneity in lung cancer. TCRdb reanalysed the 5' RACE reads using MiXCR and keeps one entry per CDR3 protein. The data contain 40,000 or so distinct CDR3 sequences, around 7.5% of them singletons. Sample: PBMCs, taken at surgery. The source of these receptors is a male donor with early-stage non-small cell lung cancer. Both conserved end residues are part of each CDR3. A D gene is named only where the DNA matches it firmly. Only some rows state a clone size, as once, few, many or a class for expanded clones.

CDR3nt: TGCAGTGCTAGAGATCCTCTCGGGGCCAACGTCCTGACTTTC
CDR3aa: CSARDPLGANVLTF
j_gene: TRBJ2-6
d_gene: -
v_gene: TRBV20-1
abundance: many

CDR3nt: TGTGCCAGCAGTTCCCGGGACAGGGCCAATCAGCCCCAGCATTTT
CDR3aa: CASSSRDRANQPQHF
j_gene: TRBJ1-5
d_gene: TRBD1
v_gene: TRBV12-3/TRBV12-4
abundance: many

CDR3nt: TGTGCCTGGAGTAGCACAGGGTGGGCCCCAAATGAGCAGTTCTTC
CDR3aa: CAWSSTGWAPNEQFF
j_gene: TRBJ2-1
d_gene: -
v_gene: TRBV30
abundance: -

CDR3nt: TGTGCCAGCAGACCTAATAGGGCTAATGAAAAACTGTTTTTT
CDR3aa: CASRPNRANEKLFF
j_gene: TRBJ1-4
d_gene: -
v_gene: TRBV3-1
abundance: many

CDR3nt: TGTGCCAGCAGCCGGACCGCCCAAAAAATGACGACTAACTATGGCTACACCTTC
CDR3aa: CASSRTAQKMTTNYGYTF
j_gene: TRBJ1-2
d_gene: -
v_gene: TRBV7-2
abundance: many

CDR3nt: TGTGCCAGCAGCCGGGGACAGGCATCCTACGAGCAGTACTTC
CDR3aa: CASSRGQASYEQYF
j_gene: TRBJ2-7
d_gene: TRBD1
v_gene: TRBV7-3
abundance: few

CDR3nt: TGTGCCAGCAGCTACGAGGCTAGCGGGAGAGCTGGCTACAATGAGCAGTTCTTC
CDR3aa: CASSYEASGRAGYNEQFF
j_gene: TRBJ2-1
d_gene: TRBD2
v_gene: TRBV5-8
abundance: many

CDR3nt: TGTGCCAGCAGCTGGCCGGCAGGGTTGGGCGAGCAGTACTTC
CDR3aa: CASSWPAGLGEQYF
j_gene: TRBJ2-7
d_gene: -
v_gene: TRBV11-1
abundance: many

CDR3nt: TGTGCCAGCAGCTTAGCTACCGGGACTACGGGGTACGCTAGCACAGATACGCAGTATTTT
CDR3aa: CASSLATGTTGYASTDTQYF
j_gene: TRBJ2-3
d_gene: TRBD2
v_gene: TRBV7-2
abundance: few

CDR3nt: TGCGCCAGCAGGTCCCCGGGTAGCGGGACCACCGGGGAGCTGTTTTTT
CDR3aa: CASRSPGSGTTGELFF
j_gene: TRBJ2-2
d_gene: TRBD2
v_gene: TRBV4-1
abundance: many